The entry below describes one T cell receptor (beta chain). The antigen it binds to is not known. Per-nucleotide qualities are absent, and no much larger clonotype sits a single base away. The sample comes from a study of long-term antiretroviral therapy in people with HIV (dated by TCRdb to between 2021 and 2024). Notes on the research overall: The earliest samples were collected about a decade before the 2015 WHO recommendation for immediate ART, when ART was typically delayed until CD4 counts fell. Whether ART initiation and durable HIV suppression were associated with changes in peripheral blood TRB repertoire composition and diversity was tested in a retrospective serial study. The cohort contributed under 200 cryopreserved PBMC samples from 30 adults with confirmed HIV infection, collected serially over a mean of approximately six years (range 1-12). About two fifths of the roughly 30 participants with HIV were female. No cross-contamination during QIAcube processing was shown when test extractions of a monoclonal T-cell line were performed alongside roughly 30 polyclonal samples. Here is what the overall study found, with its caveats: Unsorted PBMC were profiled instead of sorted CD4+ and CD8+ T cells because pre-ART samples had limited cell numbers. Inferences about post-ART repertoire changes were limited because no data were available on ART adherence, viral resistance or therapy changes. Narrower CDR3 length ranges were observed in HIV repertoires than in controls, and an antigen-experienced repertoire with only a slight naive shift after ART was suggested by the network structure. The samples span the years 2004 to 2017, and the ART regimens used may be less effective than current regimens. Expanded TRB clones identified before ART initiation dominated the repertoire at all time points, although this dominance fluctuated and declined in many PLHIV after ART. A significant increase in TRB diversity was found to be associated with ART initiation, although TRB diversity was observed to remain significantly below that of transplant donor controls even after long-term ART. Limited PBMC availability meant only the TCR beta chain was sequenced, without alpha chain pairing.

Inclusion was restricted to participants for whom at least one PBMC sample before ART initiation and at least two post-ART samples were available. Every participant with HIV received treatment in the United States of America. Cryopreserved samples of roughly 0.95-10 million PBMC were thawed and washed before DNA extraction. At the time of the earliest PBMC sample, participants with HIV were aged between roughly 23 and 60 years. Each participant contributed PBMC samples from 1-4 timepoints before ART initiation and 2-8 timepoints after ART initiation, with a median of 7 samples. Serial HIV viral load, CD4+ T-cell count, ART history and demographic data were obtained for every participant. Genomic DNA was extracted from unsorted PBMC with a Qiagen kit on a QIAcube, processed in batches of 12 samples. CDR1 and CDR2, per the germline V gene, are SNHLY and FYNNEI. V drops 1 base and J drops 5 bases, leaving 14 bases in between. From its cysteine to its phenylalanine, the CDR3 spans 15 amino acids. Left in the record is the CDR3 DNA by itself, 45 bases read in frame from the first base.

The immunoSEQ hsTCRB v3.0 assay was used at survey level resolution to sequence the TRB variable region. A depth of about 40,000-50,000 T-cell genomes per sample was targeted for TRB sequencing. TRB libraries were pooled and sequenced on an Illumina MiSeq using a v3 150-cycle kit. The study's processing was this. Repertoire analysis was run in R within a reproducible Nextflow workflow that covered QC, data transformation and analysis. LymphoSeq2, an R package for exploring AIRR-Seq data, was used to implement the custom analyses. Four samples that yielded fewer than 5000 total TRB sequences were excluded, so that some 190 HIV repertoires were analyzed. Among the approximately 200 retained HIV repertoires, under 65 were collected before ART initiation and 129 after ART initiation. Repertoires were downsampled to 5000 TRB nucleotide sequences, with summary statistics averaged over 100 downsampling iterations. Only TRB sequences with CDR3 regions of at least seven amino acids were retained for analysis. Diversity was assessed using a clonality score derived from Shannon entropy and using the Gini coefficient. In the repertoire networks, any two of the top 5000 CDR3 amino acid sequences were linked whenever the two sequences differed by an edit distance of one. For TRB CDR3 amino acid sequences, antigen specificity groups and MHC restriction were predicted with GLIPH2. To flag known CMV, EBV, HIV or tissue antigen associations, CDR3 amino acid sequences were matched against VDJdb and McPAS-TCR. Pre-ART, post-ART and control groups were compared with Wilcoxon signed-rank tests and Holm-Bonferroni correction. Entries here come from immuneACCESS through TCRdb and include only in-frame sequences with V and J called. Some clones fail to appear in such tables; in the studies checked, an unresolved V gene covers under half of the shortfall, and the cause of the remainder is unknown. V and J calls and clone size are given by that table; D and trimming were obtained from the DNA. This sample is represented by about 29,000 clones; approximately 88% of them were singletons. Around 4% of the sample belongs to the ten largest clones.

The sequence derives from a woman aged 18-29 years with HIV. Here the chain combines TRBV2 and TRBJ1-1, and TRBD1 may be the D gene, going by 6 matching bases. Specimen: unsorted PBMCs, collected 0.5 years after starting antiretroviral therapy. The DNA sequence reads TGTGCCAGCAGTGAAGAGGAGGGGACAAGGACTGAAGCTTTCTTT. Translation gives CASSEEEGTRTEAFF.